This T cell receptor (beta chain) was captured by sequencing in a study of blood T cell repertoires in COVID-19. About the research overall: PBMCs, B-cell-depleted T cells, or T cells provided the cDNA or gDNA that made up the material.

Source study methods: Amplification of reference gene primers was used by the study to estimate nucleated cell counts. The assay was immunoSEQ multiplex PCR, and TCRdb's table has in-frame clones only and misses some. That table gives V, J and clone size, and the DNA gave D and trimming. The data show approximately 340,000 clones, approximately 90% seen once. The CDR3 is 14 residues long. Germline trimming cut 3 bases from V and 5 bases from J; bases unmatched to any gene: 6. CDR1 is LGHDT, CDR2 YNNKEL, per germline (reference sequence). Individuals aged roughly 18 to 95 years were recruited from 24 US areas.

The sample taken for sequencing was PBMCs or T cells enriched from blood (not recorded which). The clonotype was recovered from a woman in her thirties or forties who had been exposed to COVID-19. This chain connects TRBV3-1 (or the pseudogene TRBV3-2) to TRBJ2-5, with 7 bases fitting TRBD2. CDR3 region: CASSHLSGGETQYF. The CDR3 DNA follows: TGTGCCAGCAGCCACCTATCCGGGGGGGAGACCCAGTACTTC.